Sequencing of this T cell receptor (beta chain) was carried out in a study of T cells in Graves' hyperthyroidism and ophthalmopathy. There were TCR beta CDR3 regions amplified from RNA transcripts. TCR CDR3 regions were first amplified by RT-PCR with HTBI primers. TCRdb itself ran the multiplex PCR reads through MiXCR, one entry per CDR3 protein. Of a few hundred thousand distinct CDR3 sequences listed, approximately 13% are singletons. The CDR3 is 13 residues long. The V end was cut by 5 bases, the J end by 1 base, with 10 bases between. CDR1 is DFQATT and CDR2 is SNEGSKA in the germline V gene (reference sequence). General observations from the study: Blood also held most thyroid clonotypes expanded beyond 0.001. Classification by a 13 V-J model distinguished ophthalmopathy from stable hyperthyroidism.

This clonotype was seen repeatedly, ten times or more. The antigen is unknown. Sequencing used blood. V is TRBV20-1 and J is TRBJ2-3; a possible D gene is TRBD1 (5 bases). This clonotype originated in a man aged 25 to 40 with Graves' hyperthyroidism that later progressed to Graves' ophthalmopathy. The CDR3: CSAPRQRTDTQYF. The CDR3 DNA reads as TGCAGTGCTCCCCGACAGCGCACAGATACGCAGTATTTT.